This TCR beta chain emerged from a study of early T cells in non-severe SARS-CoV-2 infection. The CDR3 has 11 residues. CDR1 is SGHTA, CDR2 FQGNSA, per germline. Trimming pared 6 bases from V and 6 bases from J, leaving 9 bases between. Unique molecular identifiers were added to individual cDNA molecules. TCRdb called the 5' RACE reads again in MiXCR, with one record for every CDR3 protein. The sample holds around 40,000 distinct CDR3 sequences, around 9.9% seen once. The sequenced sample was whole blood. The J gene is TRBJ2-7, the V gene TRBV7-2, with unresolved D. This TCR derives from an adult who was a healthcare worker with PCR-confirmed SARS-CoV-2 infection or an uninfected control (not recorded which). CDR3 in amino acids: CASRSGPEQYF. The CDR3 DNA reads as TGTGCCAGCAGATCGGGTCCCGAGCAGTACTTC.